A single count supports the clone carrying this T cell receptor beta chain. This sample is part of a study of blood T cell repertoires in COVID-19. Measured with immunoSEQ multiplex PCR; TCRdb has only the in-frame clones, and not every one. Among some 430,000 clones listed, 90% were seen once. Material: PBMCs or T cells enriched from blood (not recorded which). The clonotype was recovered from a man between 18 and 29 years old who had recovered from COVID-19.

CDR3 sequence: CASSLLRGGRNQPQHF. The DNA for the CDR3 is TGTGCCAGCAGCTTACTCCGAGGGGGCCGCAATCAGCCCCAGCATTTT. The rearrangement uses TRBV7-6 and TRBJ1-5; 7 positions agree with TRBD1. This CDR3 is built from 16 residues. Germline lookup yields CDR1 SGHVS and CDR2 FNYEAQ. The ends lost 2 bases at V and 2 bases at J; junction bases unmatched: 6.